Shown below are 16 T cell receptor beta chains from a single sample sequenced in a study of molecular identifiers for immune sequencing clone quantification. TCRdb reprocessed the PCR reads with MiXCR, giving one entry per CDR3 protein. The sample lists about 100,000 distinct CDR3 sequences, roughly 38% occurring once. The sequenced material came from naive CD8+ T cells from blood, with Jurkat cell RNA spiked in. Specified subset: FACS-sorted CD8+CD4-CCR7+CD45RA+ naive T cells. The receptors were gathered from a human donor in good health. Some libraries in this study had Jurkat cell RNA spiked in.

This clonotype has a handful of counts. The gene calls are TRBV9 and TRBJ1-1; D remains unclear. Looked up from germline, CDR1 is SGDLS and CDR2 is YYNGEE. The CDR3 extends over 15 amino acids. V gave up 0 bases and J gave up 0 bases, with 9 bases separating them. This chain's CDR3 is CASSVAAYMNTEAFF. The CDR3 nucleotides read TGTGCCAGCAGCGTAGCGGCCTACATGAACACTGAAGCTTTCTTT.

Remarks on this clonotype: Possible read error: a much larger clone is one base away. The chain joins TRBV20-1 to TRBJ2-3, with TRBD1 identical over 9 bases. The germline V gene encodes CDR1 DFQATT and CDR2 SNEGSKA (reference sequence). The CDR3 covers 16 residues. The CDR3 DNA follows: TGCGGTGCTCCTCCCGGGACAGGGCCGGGGACAGATACGCAGTATTTT. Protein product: CGAPPGTGPGTDTQYF.

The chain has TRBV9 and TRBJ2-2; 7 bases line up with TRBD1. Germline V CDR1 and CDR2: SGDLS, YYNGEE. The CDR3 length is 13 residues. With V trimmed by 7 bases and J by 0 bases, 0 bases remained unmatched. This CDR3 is CASQGANTGELFF. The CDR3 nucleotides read TGTGCCAGCCAGGGGGCGAACACCGGGGAGCTGTTTTTT.

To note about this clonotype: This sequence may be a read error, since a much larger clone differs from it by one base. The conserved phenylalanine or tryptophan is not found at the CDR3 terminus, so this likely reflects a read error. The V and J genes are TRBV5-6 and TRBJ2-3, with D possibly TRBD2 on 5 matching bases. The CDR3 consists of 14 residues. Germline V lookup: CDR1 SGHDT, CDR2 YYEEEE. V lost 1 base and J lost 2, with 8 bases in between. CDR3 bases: TGTGCCAGCAGCTTGAGGCGGGTCACAGATACGCAGTATCTT. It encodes CASSLRRVTDTQYL.

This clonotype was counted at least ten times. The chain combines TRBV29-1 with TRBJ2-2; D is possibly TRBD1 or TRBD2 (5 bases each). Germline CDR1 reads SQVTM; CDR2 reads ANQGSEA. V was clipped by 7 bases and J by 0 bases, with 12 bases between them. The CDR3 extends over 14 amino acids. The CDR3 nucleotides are TGCAGCGCCCTGGGGACCGCGAACACCGGGGAGCTGTTTTTT. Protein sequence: CSALGTANTGELFF.

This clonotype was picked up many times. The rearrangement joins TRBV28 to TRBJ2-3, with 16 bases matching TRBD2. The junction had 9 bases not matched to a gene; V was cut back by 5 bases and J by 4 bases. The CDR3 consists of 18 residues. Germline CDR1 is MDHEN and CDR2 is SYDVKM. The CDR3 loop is CASSPPGLAGGGADTQYF. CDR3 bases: TGTGCCAGCAGTCCCCCGGGACTAGCGGGAGGGGGCGCAGATACGCAGTATTTT. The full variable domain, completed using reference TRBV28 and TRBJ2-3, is DVKVTQSSRYLVKRTGEKVFLECVQDMDHENMFWYRQDPGLGLRLIYFSYDVKMKEKGDIPEGYSVSREKKERFSLILESASTNQTSMYLCASSPPGLAGGGADTQYFGPGTRLTVL.

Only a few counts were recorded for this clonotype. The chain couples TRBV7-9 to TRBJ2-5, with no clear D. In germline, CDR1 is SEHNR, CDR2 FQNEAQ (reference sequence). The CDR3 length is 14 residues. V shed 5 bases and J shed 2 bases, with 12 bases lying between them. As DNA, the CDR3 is TGTGCCAGCAGCAACCCCGTACATCAAGAGACCCAGTACTTC. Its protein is CASSNPVHQETQYF.

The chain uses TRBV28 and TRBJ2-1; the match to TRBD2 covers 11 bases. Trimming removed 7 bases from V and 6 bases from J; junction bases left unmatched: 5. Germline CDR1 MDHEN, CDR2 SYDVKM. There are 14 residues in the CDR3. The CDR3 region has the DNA TGTGCCAGCAACGGACTAGCGGGCTTCAATGAGCAGTTCTTC. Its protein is CASNGLAGFNEQFF.

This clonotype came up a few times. The CDR3, as DNA: TGTGCCAGCTCACCTCCACTAGCCCAAGAGACCCAGTACTTC. Its protein is CASSPPLAQETQYF. The chain has TRBV18 and TRBJ2-5; D might be TRBD2 (6 bases). The CDR3 contains 14 residues. The V gene's germline CDR1 is KGHSH and CDR2 LQKENI. V lost 3 bases, J lost 1 base, and 9 bases lay in between.

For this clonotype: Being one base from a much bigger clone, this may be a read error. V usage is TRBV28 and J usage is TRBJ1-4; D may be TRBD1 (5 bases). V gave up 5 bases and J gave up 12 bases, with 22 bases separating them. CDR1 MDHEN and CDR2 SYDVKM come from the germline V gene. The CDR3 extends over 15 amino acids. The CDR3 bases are TGTGCCAGCAGTCCCCCCGGGAGGGGTGGAGAACAACTGTTTTTT. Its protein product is CASSPPGRGGEQLFF.

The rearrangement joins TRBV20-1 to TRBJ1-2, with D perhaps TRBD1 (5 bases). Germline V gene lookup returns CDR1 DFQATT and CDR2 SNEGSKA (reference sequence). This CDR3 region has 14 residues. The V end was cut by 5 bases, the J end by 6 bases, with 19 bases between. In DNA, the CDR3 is TGCAGTGCTGGTCCCAGGGCCCTCGGGGATGGCTACACCTTC. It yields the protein CSAGPRALGDGYTF.

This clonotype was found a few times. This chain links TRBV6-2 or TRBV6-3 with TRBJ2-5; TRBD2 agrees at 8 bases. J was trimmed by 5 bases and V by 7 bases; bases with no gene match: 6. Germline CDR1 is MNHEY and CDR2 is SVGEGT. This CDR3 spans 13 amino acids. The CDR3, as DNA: TGTGCCAGCATTAAGGCGGGAGGTGAGACCCAGTACTTC. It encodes CASIKAGGETQYF.

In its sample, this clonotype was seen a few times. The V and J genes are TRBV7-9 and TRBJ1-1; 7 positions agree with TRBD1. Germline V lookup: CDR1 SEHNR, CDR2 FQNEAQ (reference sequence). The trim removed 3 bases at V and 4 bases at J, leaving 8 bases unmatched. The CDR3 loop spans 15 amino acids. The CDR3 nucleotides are TGTGCCAGCAGCTTTTTACACAGGGGATTCACTGAAGCTTTCTTT. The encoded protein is CASSFLHRGFTEAFF.

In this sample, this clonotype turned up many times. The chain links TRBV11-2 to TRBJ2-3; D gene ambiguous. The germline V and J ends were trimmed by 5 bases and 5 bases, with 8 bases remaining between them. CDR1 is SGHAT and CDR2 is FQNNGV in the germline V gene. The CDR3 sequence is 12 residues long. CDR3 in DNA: TGTGCCAGCAGCCGAGAAGGAGATACGCAGTATTTT. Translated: CASSREGDTQYF.

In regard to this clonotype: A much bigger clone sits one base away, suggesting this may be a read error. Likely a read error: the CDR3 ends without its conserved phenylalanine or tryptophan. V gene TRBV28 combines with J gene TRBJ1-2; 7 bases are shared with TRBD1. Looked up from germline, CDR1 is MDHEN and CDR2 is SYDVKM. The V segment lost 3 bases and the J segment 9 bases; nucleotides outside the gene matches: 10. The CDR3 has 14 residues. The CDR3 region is CASSFWDRGWRYTS. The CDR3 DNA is TGTGCCAGCAGTTTTTGGGACAGAGGTTGGCGCTACACCTCC.

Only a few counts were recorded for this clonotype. In nucleotides, the CDR3 is TGTGCCAGCAGTCCCCTCGCAGGGATCAATCAGCCCCAGCATTTT. It encodes CASSPLAGINQPQHF. V and J are TRBV12-3 or TRBV12-4 and TRBJ1-5, with a tentative D call TRBD1 (5 bases). This CDR3 has 15 amino acids. Trimming removed 5 bases from V and 3 bases from J, with 14 bases in between.